This T cell receptor beta chain was recovered during a study of PD-1 blockade in classical Hodgkin lymphoma. Study outcomes and limitations: Complete responders started with a diversity level that resembled newly diagnosed patients at baseline. CD4+ but not CD8+ TCR diversity rose significantly by C4D1. Relative to healthy donors, newly diagnosed patients reportedly had lower baseline TCR diversity, which was reported as lower still in relapsed/refractory patients. Exclusion removed patients who began nivolumab under 1 year after ASCT.

From germline, CDR1 is SGHVS and CDR2 FQNEAQ. This CDR3 is built from 15 residues. The J segment lost 9 bases and the V segment lost 3 bases, leaving 11 bases of the junction unmatched. Assay used: immunoSEQ multiplex PCR; TCRdb lists only in-frame clones, some missing. The table records about 42,000 clones, approximately 70% of them present only once. Each patient experienced a relapse that followed autologous stem cell transplantation, and brentuximab vedotin exposure varied. This clone is labeled medium-sized. The target antigen is unknown. The clonotype originates from a human donor with classical Hodgkin lymphoma. The rearrangement uses TRBV7-8 and TRBJ2-5; 9 bases are a match to TRBD1. This specimen consisted of peripheral blood mononuclear cells (PBMCs), obtained at baseline. CDR3 amino acids: CASSFPGQGQGAQYF. DNA for the CDR3: TGTGCCAGCAGCTTCCCGGGACAGGGACAAGGGGCCCAGTACTTC. The complete variable domain, with remaining parts taken from reference TRBV7-8 and TRBJ2-5, reads GAGVSQSPRYKVAKRGQDVALRCDPISGHVSLFWYQQALGQGPEFLTYFQNEAQLDKSGLPSDRFFAERPEGSVSTLKIQRTQQEDSAVYLCASSFPGQGQGAQYFGPGTRLLVL.